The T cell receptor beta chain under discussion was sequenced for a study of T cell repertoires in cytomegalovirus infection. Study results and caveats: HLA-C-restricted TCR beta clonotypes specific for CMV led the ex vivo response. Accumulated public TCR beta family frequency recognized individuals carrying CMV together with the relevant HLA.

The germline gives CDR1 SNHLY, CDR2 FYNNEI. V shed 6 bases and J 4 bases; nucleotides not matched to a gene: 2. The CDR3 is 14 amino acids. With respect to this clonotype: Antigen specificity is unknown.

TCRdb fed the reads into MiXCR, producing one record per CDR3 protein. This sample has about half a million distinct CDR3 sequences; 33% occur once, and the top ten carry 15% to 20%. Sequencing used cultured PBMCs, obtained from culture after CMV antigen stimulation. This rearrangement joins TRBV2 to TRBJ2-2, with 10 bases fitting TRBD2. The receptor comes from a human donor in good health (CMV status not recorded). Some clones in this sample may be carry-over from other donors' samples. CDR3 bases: TGTGCCAGCAGAGGACTAGCGGCCACCGGGGAGCTGTTTTTT. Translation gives CASRGLAATGELFF.